The subject of this entry is one T cell receptor beta chain. The antigen remains unidentified. The data were obtained in a study of pediatric ulcerative colitis. Generated by immunoSEQ multiplex PCR, the TCRdb table keeps only in-frame clones and is missing some. The sample has several thousand clones; around 90% are singletons. Blood was drawn at the time of colonoscopy. Overall study results and limits: A couple of patients had blood samples with substantially reduced template counts. All ulcerative colitis patients, but no controls, carried two rectal clonotypes.

CDR1 and CDR2 from the germline V gene are SNHLY and FYNNEI. The V segment lost 3 bases and the J segment 6 bases; nucleotides outside the gene matches: 4. This CDR3 region has 14 residues. This receptor was identified in a boy younger than 18 who was a control in a study of pediatric ulcerative colitis. The specimen sequenced was blood. This chain connects TRBV2 to TRBJ2-3; 9 positions match TRBD2. The CDR3 here is CASSEFSGSDTQYF. DNA of the CDR3: TGTGCCAGCAGTGAGTTTAGCGGGAGTGATACGCAGTATTTT.